One and the same sample provided the 5 T cell receptor beta chains below, sequenced in a study of CD8 T cells in ankylosing spondylitis. The study's findings and limits: One TCR beta motif, made up of several highly homologous variants, appeared characteristic of ankylosing spondylitis blood.

No antigen is known for these receptors. MiXCR, run by TCRdb on the 5' RACE reads, gives a single entry per CDR3 protein. In the table there are fewer than 550,000 distinct CDR3 sequences, approximately 5.3% of which are singletons. The sequencing sample was made of blood, either unsorted or a sorted T cell fraction (not recorded which). The receptors originated from a male donor with ankylosing spondylitis.

This clonotype showed up many times. CDR3 coding DNA: TGTGCCAGCAGTTACAGGGGATTCCTCTACGAGCAGTACTTC. As protein: CASSYRGFLYEQYF. The chain recombines TRBV6-2 or TRBV6-3 with TRBJ2-7; D might be TRBD1 (5 bases). Germline assignment: CDR1 MNHEY and CDR2 SVGEGT. With 2 bases removed from V and 3 bases from J, the gap between germline ends came to 11 bases. CDR3 size: 14 residues.

This clonotype was counted at least ten times. The rearrangement links TRBV3-1 to TRBJ1-5; D remains ambiguous. The V gene's germline CDR1 is LGHDT and CDR2 YNNKEL (reference sequence). Trimming cost V 3 bases and J 5 bases, with 8 bases left between them. CDR3 length: 13 residues. CDR3 nucleotides: TGTGCCAGCAGCCAGTGGGTAGATCAGCCCCAGCATTTT. Translated: CASSQWVDQPQHF.

This clonotype was recorded many times. The genes are TRBV6-5 and TRBJ1-2; 8 bases map to TRBD1. Germline V gene lookup returns CDR1 MNHEY and CDR2 SVGAGI. The CDR3 is 19 residues long. Trimming took 0 bases from V and 2 from J; bases not matched to a gene: 14. The CDR3 sequence is CASSYSAGDRHPGNYGYTF. CDR3 bases: TGTGCCAGCAGTTACTCGGCGGGGGACAGGCACCCTGGGAACTATGGCTACACCTTC.

The chain combines TRBV7-9 with TRBJ2-7, with D uncertain. CDR1 SEHNR and CDR2 FQNEAQ come from the germline V gene (reference sequence). Trimming took off 2 bases at V and 7 bases at J, with 18 bases between the two ends. The length of the CDR3 is 15 residues. CDR3 sequence (DNA): TGTGCCAGCAGCTTATCGGCTAGTAAGGCTCGGGAGCAGTACTTC. It codes for CASSLSASKAREQYF.

This clonotype has at least ten counts. The genes are TRBV12-3 or TRBV12-4 and TRBJ1-2; no clear D. Trimming pared 3 bases from V and 6 bases from J, leaving 11 bases between. The CDR3 length is 13 residues. The CDR3 nucleotides read TGTGCCAGCAGTTTTACCAGAATCAATGGCTACACCTTC. Residues: CASSFTRINGYTF.